This entry lists 12 T cell receptor beta chains sequenced from one sample in a study of T cell responses to AZD1222 COVID-19 vaccine. Data came from immunoSEQ multiplex PCR; TCRdb stores just in-frame clones and leaves some out. The sample lists roughly 120,000 clones; about nine tenths were seen once. Material: peripheral blood, obtained on day 0 of AZD1222 vaccination. The receptor set was obtained from an adult in good health.

V usage is TRBV19 and J usage is TRBJ1-4, with D possibly TRBD1 on 5 matching bases. CDR3 size: 14 residues. The germline V and J ends were trimmed by 3 bases and 7 bases, with 12 bases remaining between them. The germline V gene encodes CDR1 LNHDA and CDR2 SQIVND (reference sequence). This chain's CDR3 is CASSIGGGGEKLFF. In DNA, the CDR3 is TGTGCCAGTAGTATCGGGGGAGGTGGTGAAAAACTGTTTTTT.

The chain employs TRBV5-1 and TRBJ2-1; D remains ambiguous. Germline lookup yields CDR1 SGHRS and CDR2 YFSETQ. This CDR3 has 13 amino acids. V gave up 0 bases and J gave up 12 bases, with 13 bases separating them. CDR3 DNA sequence: TGCGCCAGCAGCTTGGAGTCCCGGTACGGGCAGTTCTTC. Its protein product is CASSLESRYGQFF.

The genes are TRBV28 and TRBJ1-5, with D hard to call. The CDR3 extends over 14 amino acids. Deletions cut 3 bases from V and 7 bases from J, with 13 bases between. Germline V CDR1 and CDR2: MDHEN, SYDVKM. CDR3 DNA sequence: TGTGCCAGCAGTTTTCGCGGTTTAGGGCAGCCCCAGCATTTT. Amino acids: CASSFRGLGQPQHF.

This chain uses TRBV19 with TRBJ2-5; unclear D gene. The CDR3 contains 12 residues. CDR1 is LNHDA, CDR2 SQIVND, per germline (reference sequence). Deletions cut 8 bases from V and 5 bases from J, with 12 bases between. The chain's CDR3 is CASSRNRETQYF. The CDR3 nucleotides are TGTGCCAGTTCCCGCAATAGGGAGACCCAGTACTTC.

This rearrangement joins TRBV5-1 to TRBJ2-1; no firm D call. The CDR3 totals 15 residues. Germline CDR1 reads SGHRS; CDR2 reads YFSETQ. V lost 4 bases and J lost 1, with 12 bases in between. CDR3 sequence (DNA): TGCGCCAGCAGCACAACTGCCGCGTCCTACAATGAGCAGTTCTTC. Translating it yields CASSTTAASYNEQFF.

Judged by abundance, this clone is medium-sized (0.01 to 0.1%). The V gene is TRBV4-2, the J gene TRBJ2-2, with 10 bases aligning to TRBD2. CDR3 length: 16 residues. J was trimmed by 5 bases and V by 3 bases; bases with no gene match: 6. From germline, CDR1 is LGHNA and CDR2 YNFKEQ. The DNA of the CDR3 is TGTGCCAGCAGCCAGCCCCTAGCGGGAGTAACCGGGGAGCTGTTTTTT. Encoded protein: CASSQPLAGVTGELFF.

The J gene is TRBJ2-1, the V gene TRBV29-1; TRBD2 aligns across 10 bases. The length of the CDR3 is 14 residues. V was pared by 6 bases and J by 10 bases, with 12 bases of the junction left unmatched. In germline, CDR1 is SQVTM, CDR2 ANQGSEA. The CDR3 sequence: CSVRGLAAPGEQFF. CDR3 DNA: TGCAGCGTCCGCGGACTAGCGGCGCCGGGGGAGCAGTTCTTC.

This sequence joins TRBV24-1 and TRBJ1-5; tentatively, D is TRBD1 (5 bases). CDR3 length: 13 amino acids. Germline V CDR1 and CDR2: KGHDR, SFDVKD. The V gene lost 3 bases and the J gene lost 7 bases, with 9 bases spanning the gap. DNA of the CDR3: TGTGCCACCAGTGATCGGGGGACCCAGCCCCAGCATTTT. Amino acids: CATSDRGTQPQHF.

This rearrangement joins TRBV24-1 to TRBJ1-1; 7 bases line up with TRBD1. The germline gives CDR1 KGHDR, CDR2 SFDVKD. The V segment lost 6 bases and the J segment 4 bases; nucleotides outside the gene matches: 4. This CDR3 has 13 residues. In nucleotides, the CDR3 is TGTGCCACCAGTCGTTCAGGGGGCACTGAAGCTTTCTTT. Protein sequence: CATSRSGGTEAFF.

As DNA, the CDR3 is TGCGCCAGCAGCCAAAATATGGGAGGGGGCTACTACGAGCAGTACTTC. This gives the protein CASSQNMGGGYYEQYF. The chain links TRBV4-1 to TRBJ2-7; D is tentatively TRBD1 or TRBD2 (7 bases each). The length of the CDR3 is 16 residues. CDR1 is MGHRA, CDR2 YSYEKL, per germline. The germline V and J ends were trimmed by 2 bases and 3 bases, with 17 bases remaining between them.

J is TRBJ2-5 and V is TRBV4-2; tentatively, D is TRBD1 (7 bases). CDR1 is LGHNA and CDR2 is YNFKEQ in the germline V gene. V lost 3 bases to trimming and J lost 4 bases, with 15 bases between them. This CDR3 spans 15 amino acids. CDR3 protein: CASSQEGARAETQYF. The CDR3 bases are TGTGCCAGCAGCCAGGAGGGGGCGCGTGCAGAGACCCAGTACTTC.

V is TRBV10-2 and J is TRBJ1-1, with TRBD1 identical over 8 bases. The V gene's germline CDR1 is WSHSY and CDR2 SAAADI. The CDR3 runs 15 residues. The V segment lost 4 bases and the J segment 1 base; nucleotides outside the gene matches: 5. The CDR3 bases are TGCGCCAGCAGTGGGGACAGGTCCTGGAACACTGAAGCTTTCTTT. Translation: CASSGDRSWNTEAFF.